This T cell receptor beta chain is from a study of breast tumors, draining lymph nodes, adjacent tissues. Samples came from axillary lymph nodes draining the breast cancer. Via MiXCR, TCRdb re-called the multiplex PCR reads, giving one row per CDR3 protein. The sample lists some 110,000 distinct CDR3 sequences; 30% were seen once. Germline V gene lookup returns CDR1 MGHRA and CDR2 YSYEKL. The CDR3 sequence is 15 residues long. V trimming: 2 bases; J trimming: 7 bases; junction bases outside the gene matches: 6. This clonotype originated in a female donor with breast cancer. Some clones in this sample may be carry-over from other donors' samples. The source material was axillary lymph node tissue. The chain is built from TRBV4-1 and TRBJ1-5; 9 bases map to TRBD1. CDR3 protein: CASSQSTGGAQPQHF. In nucleotides, the CDR3 is TGCGCCAGCAGCCAAAGTACAGGGGGCGCCCAGCCCCAGCATTTT.